This entry lists 15 T cell receptor beta chains sequenced from one sample in a study of PD-L1 blockade in urothelial cancer (dated by TCRdb to between 2016 and 2019). The time point label corresponds to: pretreatment peripheral blood. Receptors were amplified or captured by the immunoSEQ multiplex PCR assay. TCRdb holds this immuneACCESS table with in-frame rearrangements only. Some clones are missing; in checked studies, unresolved V genes explain under half, and the rest has no known cause. This sample is represented by under 40,000 clones; 65% to 90% of them were singletons. The biggest ten clones account for roughly 7% of the sample. The sample was PBMCs, taken around atezolizumab (anti-PD-L1) treatment. The receptor set was obtained from a man aged 55 to 70 with urothelial cancer.

The sample holds one count of this clone. Here the CDR3 reads CASKAGMSNQPQHF. The CDR3 DNA sequence: TGTGCCAGTAAGGCAGGGATGAGCAATCAGCCCCAGCATTTT. J is TRBJ1-5 and V is TRBV19; D is possibly TRBD1 (5 bases). Germline assignment: CDR1 LNHDA and CDR2 SQIVND (reference sequence). V shed 7 bases and J shed 1 base, with 11 bases lying between them. This CDR3 is 14 amino acids long.

This chain joins TRBV5-1 and TRBJ2-1, with D possibly matching TRBD1 (7 bases). V lost 6 bases to trimming and J lost 3 bases, with 19 bases between them. CDR1 and CDR2 (germline): SGHRS, YFSETQ. The CDR3 runs 16 residues. As DNA, the CDR3 is TGCGCCAGCACCATGGGAGGAGGGGGCATCTACAATGAGCAGTTCTTC. It yields the protein CASTMGGGGIYNEQFF.

The chain recombines TRBV7-7 with TRBJ2-5, with 7 bases fitting TRBD1. This CDR3 has 15 residues. V lost 2 bases and J lost 7; bases outside the gene matches: 10. In germline, CDR1 is SSHAT, CDR2 FNYEAQ (reference sequence). For the CDR3, the DNA is TGTGCCAGCAGCTTAATACCCCAGGGGGAGTCGACCCAGTACTTC. Its protein is CASSLIPQGESTQYF.

The chain uses TRBV4-1 and TRBJ2-7, with TRBD1 matching 8 bases. Per the germline V gene, CDR1 is MGHRA and CDR2 is YSYEKL. The CDR3 runs to 13 residues. The J segment lost 3 bases and the V segment lost 8 bases, leaving 6 bases of the junction unmatched. Here the CDR3 DNA reads TGCGCCAGCGGTGGGACAGGTAGCTACGAGCAGTACTTC. Amino acids: CASGGTGSYEQYF.

This sequence joins TRBV4-1 and TRBJ2-3; D may be TRBD2 (6 bases). This CDR3 is 15 amino acids long. The germline V gene has CDR1 MGHRA and CDR2 YSYEKL. Trimming took off 4 bases at V and 5 bases at J, with 16 bases between the two ends. In DNA, the CDR3 is TGCGCCAGCAGCCGACTAGGGCTCGAGGGAGATACGCAGTATTTT. Residues: CASSRLGLEGDTQYF.

The sample holds one count of this clone. The CDR3: CASTPKGTGISNQPQHF. CDR3 bases: TGTGCCAGTACCCCGAAGGGGACAGGGATTAGCAATCAGCCCCAGCATTTT. The chain recombines TRBV19 with TRBJ1-5, with 9 nucleotides matching TRBD1. The CDR3 is 17 residues long. The ends lost 7 bases at V and 0 bases at J; junction bases unmatched: 10. Per the germline V gene, CDR1 is LNHDA and CDR2 is SQIVND (reference sequence).

This clone has a single count. CDR3 region: CSVLVGGGAYEQYF. The CDR3 region has the DNA TGCAGCGTTCTGGTCGGGGGAGGGGCTTACGAGCAGTACTTC. The chain recombines TRBV29-1 with TRBJ2-5; 7 nucleotides match TRBD2. The J call could be wrong; TRBJ2-7 is a better fit for the DNA end. Germline CDR1 reads SQVTM; CDR2 reads ANQGSEA. The CDR3 runs to 14 residues.

This clone was counted between two and nine times. J is TRBJ1-1 and V is TRBV2, with 8 positions matching TRBD1. V gave up 5 bases and J gave up 0 bases; unmatched junction bases: 8. Germline V gives CDR1 SNHLY, CDR2 FYNNEI. The CDR3 is made up of 16 amino acids. The DNA for the CDR3 is TGTGCCAGCAGTTACCGGGACAGGCCCCTGAACACTGAAGCTTTCTTT. Its translation: CASSYRDRPLNTEAFF. The full variable domain, completed using reference TRBV2 and TRBJ1-1, is EPEVTQTPSHQVTQMGQEVILRCVPISNHLYFYWYRQILGQKVEFLVSFYNNEISEKSEIFDDQFSVERPDGSNFTLKIRSTKLEDSAMYFCASSYRDRPLNTEAFFGQGTRLTVV.

V gene TRBV5-1 combines with J gene TRBJ2-7; TRBD1 matches at 7 bases. V shed 1 base, J shed 2 bases, and the junction held 6 bases outside the gene matches. Looked up from germline, CDR1 is SGHRS and CDR2 is YFSETQ. The CDR3 is 15 amino acids. This CDR3 reads CASSLSNRGTYEQYF. CDR3 sequence (DNA): TGCGCCAGCAGCTTGTCCAACAGGGGTACCTACGAGCAGTACTTC.

The CDR3 DNA sequence: TGCGCCAGCAGCTTGAATATTGGGGGCGAAGCTAATGAAAAACTGTTTTTT. Translating gives CASSLNIGGEANEKLFF. This rearrangement joins TRBV5-1 to TRBJ1-4; the D gene is possibly TRBD1 (6 bases). V was clipped by 1 base and J by 3 bases, with 16 bases between them. The CDR3 length is 17 residues. Germline V gene sequence: CDR1 SGHRS, CDR2 YFSETQ.

This clone was counted only a few times. The chain employs TRBV4-2 and TRBJ1-6; no clear D. Germline-derived CDR1 and CDR2 are LGHNA and YNFKEQ. This CDR3 region has 14 residues. V lost 3 bases, J lost 0 bases, and 3 bases lay in between. The CDR3 sequence is CASSQSSYNSPLHF. The CDR3 DNA is TGTGCCAGCAGCCAGAGCTCCTATAATTCACCCCTCCACTTT.

The chain carries TRBV5-4 and TRBJ2-2; 10 bases map to TRBD1. The V gene end was trimmed by 5 bases and the J gene end by 6 bases; junction bases not matched to a gene: 7. This CDR3 has 15 residues. Germline CDR1 and CDR2: SGHNT and YYREEE (reference sequence). DNA of the CDR3: TGTGCCAGCAGTAACCCGGACAGGGGGTCCGGGGAGCTGTTTTTT. Protein sequence: CASSNPDRGSGELFF.

The chain carries TRBV2 and TRBJ1-1; possibly TRBD1 for D (5 bases). The CDR3 contains 13 residues. V lost 0 bases to trimming and J lost 5 bases, with 7 bases between them. CDR1 and CDR2 from the germline V gene are SNHLY and FYNNEI. This CDR3 reads CASSEAGATEAFF. Here the CDR3 DNA reads TGTGCCAGCAGTGAAGCAGGGGCGACTGAAGCTTTCTTT.

The CDR3 protein is CASSLAGTQAEAFF. CDR3 DNA sequence: TGTGCCAGCAGCTTAGCCGGGACACAAGCTGAAGCTTTCTTT. The chain combines TRBV7-6 with TRBJ1-1; possibly TRBD1 for D (6 bases). With 0 bases removed from V and 6 bases from J, the gap between germline ends came to 11 bases. Germline CDR1 is SGHVS and CDR2 is FNYEAQ. This CDR3 is built from 14 residues.

The V call is TRBV11-2, the J call TRBJ2-7, with D possibly being TRBD2 (5 bases). This CDR3 is built from 15 residues. Trimming removed 1 base from V and 3 bases from J, with 13 bases in between. The germline V gene has CDR1 SGHAT and CDR2 FQNNGV. The CDR3 region is CASSLATNRDYEQYF. In DNA, the CDR3 is TGTGCCAGCAGCTTAGCCACCAACCGGGACTACGAGCAGTACTTC.